The 5 T cell receptor beta chains below were found in one sample sequenced in a study of control samples from healthy donors and cancer patients. TCRdb keeps only in-frame clones here, not all; method: immunoSEQ multiplex PCR. The data contain about 130,000 clones, over 75% of them singletons. Material: blood. These receptors originate from a young man in good health.

The chain employs TRBV5-4 and TRBJ1-2; D is unresolved. The V gene's germline CDR1 is SGHNT and CDR2 YYREEE (reference sequence). V was shortened by 0 bases and J by 0 bases, with 9 bases between the two germline ends. The CDR3 runs 15 residues. CDR3 nucleotide sequence: TGTGCCAGCAGCTTGGCCTTCGCAGCTAACTATGGCTACACCTTC. It encodes CASSLAFAANYGYTF.

J is TRBJ2-4 and V is TRBV6-2 or TRBV6-3; D is perhaps TRBD1 or TRBD2 (5 bases each). Trimming removed 2 bases from V and 3 bases from J, with 14 bases in between. The CDR3 is 16 amino acids. Per germline, CDR1 MNHEY and CDR2 SVGEGT. CDR3 in amino acids: CASSYPTGTFKNIQYF. In DNA, the CDR3 is TGTGCCAGCAGTTACCCGACCGGGACCTTCAAAAACATTCAGTACTTC.

The chain joins TRBV19 to TRBJ2-7, with a weak D call TRBD2 (5 bases). Deletions cut 6 bases from V and 1 base from J, with 13 bases between. The CDR3 spans 14 residues. The germline gives CDR1 LNHDA, CDR2 SQIVND (reference sequence). CDR3 sequence (DNA): TGTGCCAGTAGGCTGGGTGAGGGATCCTACGAGCAGTACTTC. Protein product: CASRLGEGSYEQYF. The full variable domain, rest sourced from reference TRBV19 and TRBJ2-7, is DGGITQSPKYLFRKEGQNVTLSCEQNLNHDAMYWYRQDPGQGLRLIYYSQIVNDFQKGDIAEGYSVSREKKESFPLTVTSAQKNPTAFYLCASRLGEGSYEQYFGPGTRLTVT.

The rearrangement links TRBV7-2 to TRBJ2-1; D gene uncertain. The germline gives CDR1 SGHTA, CDR2 FQGNSA. Trimming removed 5 bases from V and 10 bases from J, with 18 bases in between. This CDR3 comprises 14 residues. This CDR3 is CASSPRTFSGEQFF. The CDR3 DNA follows: TGTGCCAGCAGCCCTCGGACCTTCTCTGGCGAGCAGTTCTTC.

V usage is TRBV19 and J usage is TRBJ2-7, with D perhaps being TRBD1 or TRBD2 (5 bases each). Germline assignment: CDR1 LNHDA and CDR2 SQIVND (reference sequence). Trimming shortened V by 5 bases and J by 5 bases, and 10 bases separated the two germline ends. CDR3 length equals 12 residues. The chain's CDR3 is CASSHRDHEQYF. The DNA for the CDR3 is TGTGCCAGTAGTCACCGGGACCACGAGCAGTACTTC.